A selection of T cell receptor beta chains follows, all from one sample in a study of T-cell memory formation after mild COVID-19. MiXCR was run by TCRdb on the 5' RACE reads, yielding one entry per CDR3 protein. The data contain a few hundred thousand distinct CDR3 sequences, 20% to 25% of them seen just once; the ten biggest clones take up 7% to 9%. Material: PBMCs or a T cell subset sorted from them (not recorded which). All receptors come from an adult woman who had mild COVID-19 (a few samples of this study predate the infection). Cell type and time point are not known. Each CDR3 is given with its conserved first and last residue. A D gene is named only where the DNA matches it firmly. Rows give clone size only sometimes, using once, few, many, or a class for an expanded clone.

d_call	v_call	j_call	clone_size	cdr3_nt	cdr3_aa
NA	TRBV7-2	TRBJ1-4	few	TGTGCCAGCAGCCCCGCTACCTCGGGAGGAAGCCATAATGAAAAACTGTTTTTT	CASSPATSGGSHNEKLFF
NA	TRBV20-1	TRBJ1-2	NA	TGCAGTGCAAGGGGAATAGACCACGTAGTCTATGGCTACACCTTC	CSARGIDHVVYGYTF
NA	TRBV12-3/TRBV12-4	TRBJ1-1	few	TGTGCCAGCAGTTTGTGGAGAAAGACTGAAGCTTTCTTT	CASSLWRKTEAFF
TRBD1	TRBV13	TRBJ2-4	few	TGTGCCAGCAGCTCGCCGGGACAGACCATTCAGTACTTC	CASSSPGQTIQYF
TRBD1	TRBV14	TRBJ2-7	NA	TGTGCCAGCAGCCAATTGCTGACAGGGGCCTACGAGCAGTACTTC	CASSQLLTGAYEQYF
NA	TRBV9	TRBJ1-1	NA	TGTGCCAGCAGCAGGGATACCAACACTGAAGCTTTCTTT	CASSRDTNTEAFF
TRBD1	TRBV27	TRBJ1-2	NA	TGTGCCAGCGGATACAGGGGGAAGGACTATGGCTACACCTTC	CASGYRGKDYGYTF
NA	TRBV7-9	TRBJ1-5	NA	TGTGCCAGCAGCCCCGCGGGCACGGTAGGGCAGCCCCAGCATTTT	CASSPAGTVGQPQHF
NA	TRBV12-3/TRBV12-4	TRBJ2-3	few	TGTGCCAGCAGTTTACCGGCTAGCTTAACAGATACGCAGTATTTT	CASSLPASLTDTQYF
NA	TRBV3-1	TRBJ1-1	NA	TGTGCCAGCAGCCCCCTTAGGAACACTGAAGCTTTCTTT	CASSPLRNTEAFF
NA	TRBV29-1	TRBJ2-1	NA	TGCAGCGTTGACTTCAGCTCCTACAATGAGCAGTTCTTC	CSVDFSSYNEQFF
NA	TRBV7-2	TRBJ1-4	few	TGTGCCAGCAGCTTAACATCTACTAAACTGTTTTTT	CASSLTSTKLFF
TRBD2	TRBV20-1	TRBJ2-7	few	TGCAGTGCTAGCGGACTAGGCCTCTACGAGCAGTACTTC	CSASGLGLYEQYF
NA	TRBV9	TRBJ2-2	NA	TGTGCCAGCAGCGTAGGGCTCCGGGAGCTGTTTTTT	CASSVGLRELFF